Included here is one TCR beta chain sequence, with context. This clone was recorded only once. Its specific antigen is unknown. It has no much larger one-base neighbor in the sample; base qualities were not kept. This entry comes from a study of blood T cell repertoires in COVID-19 (dated by TCRdb to 2018 to 2021). In terms of the full investigation: The collaborator samples originated in the United States, Italy and Spain and spanned the acute and convalescent phases of COVID-19. The prospective study material was composed of cDNA or gDNA derived from T cells, B-cell-depleted T cells, or PBMCs. The dataset comprised deeply sampled blood TCRbeta repertoires from subjects exposed to, actively infected with, or recovered from COVID-19. The repertoires were released in a freely available public database meant as a resource for research on the immune response to SARS-CoV-2. The samples were drawn from two sources: the first 160 participants of the ongoing ImmuneRACE study, and fewer than 1,500 subjects contributed by 6 global collaborators. Sample metadata almost always included a de-identified subject ID, COVID-19 status, age in years and sex. Where available, HLA class I and class II types were taken from metadata supplied by the sample provider and were not determined by assay-based typing.

General conclusions and limits of the study: The amount of clinical and demographic metadata varied by source and participant and was provided uncurated.

Each collaborating institution followed its own protocols to collect whole blood in K2EDTA tubes. For TCRbeta analysis, collaborators shipped samples in one of three forms: frozen whole blood, isolated PBMCs, or DNA extracted from either of those sample types. TCRbeta CDR3 regions were amplified from genomic DNA by means of the immunoSEQ Assay, a bias-controlled multiplex PCR. The paper's processing steps were these. The number of nucleated cells in each sample was estimated by amplification of reference gene primers within the assay. To quantify the absolute abundance of each unique TCRbeta CDR3 rearrangement, sequence reads were collapsed and filtered. For each sample, productive Simpson clonality was calculated by taking the square root of Simpson's diversity index across productive rearrangements. The immuneACCESS repertoire file appears here via TCRdb, limited to in-frame rearrangements. These files lack a portion of the clones; in checked studies, under half of the deficit traces to unresolved V genes, and the cause of the others is not known. V and J calls and clone size are those listed in that table; D and trimming were worked out from the DNA. In all, the sample holds almost 90,000 clones, and over 75% of those were seen once. The top ten hold 11% of the sample.

CDR1 and CDR2, looked up from the germline V gene (reference sequence), are LNHDA and SQIVND. CDR3 length: 20 amino acids, cysteine to phenylalanine. The kept DNA is CDR3 alone, 60 bases in frame from the first base. V is cut by 5 bases and J by 6 bases, and the space between the germline ends is 29 bases. Sequenced input: peripheral blood. The source is a man older than 75 with acute or convalescent COVID-19. Rearrangement joined TRBV19 to TRBJ1-6, and perhaps TRBD1 as D gene, on 6 matching bases. The CDR3 region: CASSPWTVVASDLSNSPLHF. The DNA is TGTGCCAGTAGTCCCTGGACAGTGGTCGCGTCGGACCTCTCTAATTCACCCCTCCACTTT.